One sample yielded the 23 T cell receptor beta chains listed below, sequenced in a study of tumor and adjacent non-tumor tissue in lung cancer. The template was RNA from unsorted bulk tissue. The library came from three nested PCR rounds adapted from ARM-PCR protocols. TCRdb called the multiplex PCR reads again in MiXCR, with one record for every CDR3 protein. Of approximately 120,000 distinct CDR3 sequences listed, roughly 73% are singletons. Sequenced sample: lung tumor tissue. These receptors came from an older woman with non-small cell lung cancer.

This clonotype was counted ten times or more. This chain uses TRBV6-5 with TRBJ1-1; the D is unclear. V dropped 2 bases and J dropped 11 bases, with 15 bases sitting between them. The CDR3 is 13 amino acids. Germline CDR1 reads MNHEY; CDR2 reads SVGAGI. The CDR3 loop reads CASSYVPLRPAFF. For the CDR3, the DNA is TGTGCCAGCAGTTACGTTCCTCTCCGCCCGGCTTTCTTT.

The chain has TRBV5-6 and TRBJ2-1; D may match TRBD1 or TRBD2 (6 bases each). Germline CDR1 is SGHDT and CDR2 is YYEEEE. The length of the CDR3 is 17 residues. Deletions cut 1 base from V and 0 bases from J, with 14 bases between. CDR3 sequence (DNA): TGTGCCAGCAGCTTGTCTAGAGGGGGGAACTCCTACAATGAGCAGTTCTTC. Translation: CASSLSRGGNSYNEQFF.

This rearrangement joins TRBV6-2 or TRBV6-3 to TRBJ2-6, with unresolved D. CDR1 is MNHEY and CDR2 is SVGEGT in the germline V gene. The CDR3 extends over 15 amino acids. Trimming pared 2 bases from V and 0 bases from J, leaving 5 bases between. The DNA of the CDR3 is TGTGCCAGCAGTTACACCGGCTCTGGGGCCAACGTCCTGACTTTC. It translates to CASSYTGSGANVLTF.

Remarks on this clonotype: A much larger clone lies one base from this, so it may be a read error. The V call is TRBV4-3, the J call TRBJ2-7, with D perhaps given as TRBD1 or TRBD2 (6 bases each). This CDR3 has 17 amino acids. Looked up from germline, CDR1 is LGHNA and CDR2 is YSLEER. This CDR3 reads CASSRTAGGGISYDQYF. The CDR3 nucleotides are TGCGCCAGCAGCCGCACGGCAGGAGGGGGGATCTCCTACGATCAGTACTTC.

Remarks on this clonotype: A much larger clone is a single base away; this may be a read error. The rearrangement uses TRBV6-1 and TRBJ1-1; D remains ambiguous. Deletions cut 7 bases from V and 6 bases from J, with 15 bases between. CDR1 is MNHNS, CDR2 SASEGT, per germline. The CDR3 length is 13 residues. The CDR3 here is CASNLDGDPEAFF. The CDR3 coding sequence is TGTGCCAGCAACCTGGACGGAGACCCTGAAGCTTTCTTT.

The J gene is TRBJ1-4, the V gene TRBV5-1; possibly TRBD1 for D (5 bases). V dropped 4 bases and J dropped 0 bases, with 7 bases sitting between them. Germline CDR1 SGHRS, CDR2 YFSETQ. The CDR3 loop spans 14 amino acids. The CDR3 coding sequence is TGCGCCAGCAGCCTGACAGCAACTAATGAAAAACTGTTTTTT. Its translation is CASSLTATNEKLFF.

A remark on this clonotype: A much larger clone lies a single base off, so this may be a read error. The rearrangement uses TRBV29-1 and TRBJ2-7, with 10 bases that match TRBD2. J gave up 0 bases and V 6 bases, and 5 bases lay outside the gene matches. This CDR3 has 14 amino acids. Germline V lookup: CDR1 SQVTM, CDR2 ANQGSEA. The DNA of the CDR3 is TGCAGCGTAGTCGGGACTAGCGACTCCTACGAGCAGTACTTC. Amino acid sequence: CSVVGTSDSYEQYF.

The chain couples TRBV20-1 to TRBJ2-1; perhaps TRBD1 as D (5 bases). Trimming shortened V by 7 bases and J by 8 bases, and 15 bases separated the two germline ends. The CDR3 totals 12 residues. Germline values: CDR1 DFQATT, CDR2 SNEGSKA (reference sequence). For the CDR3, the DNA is TGCAGTGTCAGGGTGAGCTTGGATGAGCAGTTCTTC. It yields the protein CSVRVSLDEQFF.

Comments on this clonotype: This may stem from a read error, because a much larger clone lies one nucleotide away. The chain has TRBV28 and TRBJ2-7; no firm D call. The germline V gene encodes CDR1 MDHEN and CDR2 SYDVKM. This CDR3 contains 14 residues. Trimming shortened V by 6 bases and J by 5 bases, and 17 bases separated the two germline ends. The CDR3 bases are TGTGCCAGCAGGGTGCACGGGCCTGTGGACGAGCAGTACTTC. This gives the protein CASRVHGPVDEQYF.

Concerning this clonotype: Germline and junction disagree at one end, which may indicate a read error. The CDR3 nucleotides read TGTGCAAGCAGCTCCGGACAGCTTCTTGAGACCCCGTACTTC. Translated, it gives CASSSGQLLETPYF. V usage is TRBV11-3 and J usage is TRBJ2-5; D may be TRBD1 (6 bases). CDR3 length: 14 amino acids. Looked up from germline, CDR1 is SGHNT and CDR2 is YENEEA.

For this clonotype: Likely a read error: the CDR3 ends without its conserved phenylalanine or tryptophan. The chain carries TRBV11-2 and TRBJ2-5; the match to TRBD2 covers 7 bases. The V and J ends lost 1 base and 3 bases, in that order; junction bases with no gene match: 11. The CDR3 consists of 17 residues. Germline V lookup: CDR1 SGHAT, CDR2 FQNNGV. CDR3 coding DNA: TGTGCCAGCAGCTTAGTAGTGGTGGGGGGGACGGAAGAGACCCAGTACTTA. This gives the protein CASSLVVVGGTEETQYL.

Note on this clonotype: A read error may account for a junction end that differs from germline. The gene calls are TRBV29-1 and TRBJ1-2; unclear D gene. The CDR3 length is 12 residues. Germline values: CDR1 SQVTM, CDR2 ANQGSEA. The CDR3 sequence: CSINPDQDGYSF. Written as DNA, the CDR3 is TGCAGCATTAATCCCGACCAGGATGGCTACTCCTTC.

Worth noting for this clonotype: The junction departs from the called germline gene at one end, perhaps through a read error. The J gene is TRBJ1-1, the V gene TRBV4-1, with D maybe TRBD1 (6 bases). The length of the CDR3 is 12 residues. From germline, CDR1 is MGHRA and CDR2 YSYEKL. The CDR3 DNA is TGCGCCAGCTGCCAAGGACAGACTGAAGCTTTATTT. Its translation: CASCQGQTEALF.

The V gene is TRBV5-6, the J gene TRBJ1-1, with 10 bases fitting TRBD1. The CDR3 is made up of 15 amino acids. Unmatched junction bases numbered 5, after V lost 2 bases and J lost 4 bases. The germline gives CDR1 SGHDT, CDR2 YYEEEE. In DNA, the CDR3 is TGTGCCAGCAGCTTCGACAGGGGGCCCTTCACTGAAGCTTTCTTT. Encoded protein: CASSFDRGPFTEAFF.

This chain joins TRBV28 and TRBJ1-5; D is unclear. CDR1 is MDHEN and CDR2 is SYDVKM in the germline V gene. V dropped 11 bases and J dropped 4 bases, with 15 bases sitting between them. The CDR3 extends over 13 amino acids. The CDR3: CAALGRLNQPQHF. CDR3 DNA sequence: TGTGCCGCTTTAGGACGGCTAAATCAGCCCCAGCATTTT.

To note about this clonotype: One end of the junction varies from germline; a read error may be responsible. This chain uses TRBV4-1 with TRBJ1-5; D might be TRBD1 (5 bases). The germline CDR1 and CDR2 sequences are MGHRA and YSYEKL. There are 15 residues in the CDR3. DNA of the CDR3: TGCACCAGCAGGCAAGAAGAAAGGGGAGGTCTTCCCCAGCATTTT. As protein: CTSRQEERGGLPQHF.

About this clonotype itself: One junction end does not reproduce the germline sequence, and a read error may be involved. The CDR3 bases are TGTGCCAGCAACTTAGATTCGGGGAGATGCACTGAACCTTTCTTT. Translating gives CASNLDSGRCTEPFF. V gene TRBV11-3 combines with J gene TRBJ1-1; D not certain. CDR3 size: 15 residues. CDR1 and CDR2 (germline): SGHNT, YENEEA.

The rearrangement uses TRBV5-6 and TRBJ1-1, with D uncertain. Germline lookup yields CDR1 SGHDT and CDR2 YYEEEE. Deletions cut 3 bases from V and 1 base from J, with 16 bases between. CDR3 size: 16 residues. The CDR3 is CASSSRLREKNTEAFF. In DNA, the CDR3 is TGTGCCAGCAGCTCACGTCTAAGGGAGAAGAACACTGAAGCTTTCTTT.

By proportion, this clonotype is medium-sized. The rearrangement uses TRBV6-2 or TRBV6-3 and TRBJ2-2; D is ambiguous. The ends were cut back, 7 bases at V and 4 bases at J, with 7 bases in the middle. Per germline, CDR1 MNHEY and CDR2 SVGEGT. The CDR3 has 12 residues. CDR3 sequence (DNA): TGTGCCAGCACCAAACCCACCGGGGAGCTGTTTTTT. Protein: CASTKPTGELFF.

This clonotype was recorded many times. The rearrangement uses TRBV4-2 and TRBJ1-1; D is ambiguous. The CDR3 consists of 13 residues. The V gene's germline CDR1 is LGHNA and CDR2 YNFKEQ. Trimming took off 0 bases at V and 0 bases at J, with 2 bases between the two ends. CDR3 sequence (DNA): TGTGCCAGCAGCCAAGACATGAACACTGAAGCTTTCTTT. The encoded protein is CASSQDMNTEAFF.

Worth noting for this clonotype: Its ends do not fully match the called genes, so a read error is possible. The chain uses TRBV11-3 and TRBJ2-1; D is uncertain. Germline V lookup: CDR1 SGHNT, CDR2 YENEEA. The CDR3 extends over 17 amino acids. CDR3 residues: CASSLGPVALSYNKQFF. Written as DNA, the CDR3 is TGTGCCAGCAGCTTAGGCCCAGTAGCATTATCCTACAATAAGCAGTTCTTC.

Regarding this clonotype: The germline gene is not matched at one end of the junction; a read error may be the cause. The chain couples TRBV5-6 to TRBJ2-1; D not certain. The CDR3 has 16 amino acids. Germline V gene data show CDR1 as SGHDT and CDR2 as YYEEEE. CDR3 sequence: CASNPFLVVSHNEPFF. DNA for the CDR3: TGTGCCAGCAACCCTTTCCTGGTGGTCAGTCACAATGAGCCGTTCTTC.

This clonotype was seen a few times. The CDR3: CAIAPSPSSTDTQYF. The DNA for the CDR3 is TGTGCCATAGCTCCCTCCCCCTCGAGCACAGATACGCAGTATTTT. J is TRBJ2-3 and V is TRBV2; D gene unclear. The V end was cut by 10 bases, the J end by 0 bases, with 17 bases between. CDR3 length: 15 amino acids. The germline V gene has CDR1 SNHLY and CDR2 FYNNEI.